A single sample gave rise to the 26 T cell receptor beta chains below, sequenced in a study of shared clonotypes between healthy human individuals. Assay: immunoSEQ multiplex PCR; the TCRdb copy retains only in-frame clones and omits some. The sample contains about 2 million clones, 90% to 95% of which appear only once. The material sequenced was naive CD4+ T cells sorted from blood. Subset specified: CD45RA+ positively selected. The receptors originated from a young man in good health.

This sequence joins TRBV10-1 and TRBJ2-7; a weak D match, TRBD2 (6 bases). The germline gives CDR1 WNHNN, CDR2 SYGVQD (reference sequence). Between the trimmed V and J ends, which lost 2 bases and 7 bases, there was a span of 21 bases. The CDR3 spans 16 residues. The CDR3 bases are TGCGCCAGCAGTGAGGATGGGAGCGGAGGGGTCTGGGAGCAGTACTTC. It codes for CASSEDGSGGVWEQYF.

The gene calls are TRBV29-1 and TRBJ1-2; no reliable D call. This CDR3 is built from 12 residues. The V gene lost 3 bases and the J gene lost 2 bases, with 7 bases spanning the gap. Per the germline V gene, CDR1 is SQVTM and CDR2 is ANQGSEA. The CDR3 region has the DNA TGCAGCGTTGATGGCGGAAACTATGGCTACACCTTC. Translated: CSVDGGNYGYTF.

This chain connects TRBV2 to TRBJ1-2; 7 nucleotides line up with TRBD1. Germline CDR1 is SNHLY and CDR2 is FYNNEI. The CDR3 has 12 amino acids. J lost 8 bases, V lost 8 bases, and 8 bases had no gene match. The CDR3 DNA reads TGTGCCAGCGGACGAGACAGGGAGGGCTACACCTTC. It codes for CASGRDREGYTF. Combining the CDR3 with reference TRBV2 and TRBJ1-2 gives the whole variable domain EPEVTQTPSHQVTQMGQEVILRCVPISNHLYFYWYRQILGQKVEFLVSFYNNEISEKSEIFDDQFSVERPDGSNFTLKIRSTKLEDSAMYFCASGRDREGYTFGSGTRLTVV.

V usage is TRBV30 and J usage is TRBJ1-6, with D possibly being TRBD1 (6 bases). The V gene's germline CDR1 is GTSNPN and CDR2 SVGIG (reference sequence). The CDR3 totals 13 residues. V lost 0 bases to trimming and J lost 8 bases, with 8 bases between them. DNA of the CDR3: TGTGCCTGGAGTGTGTCAGGGGATTCACCCCTCCACTTT. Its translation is CAWSVSGDSPLHF.

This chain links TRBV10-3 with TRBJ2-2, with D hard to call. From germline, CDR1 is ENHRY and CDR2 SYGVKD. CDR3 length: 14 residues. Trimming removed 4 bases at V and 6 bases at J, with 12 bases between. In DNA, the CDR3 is TGTGCCATCAGTGGCCAGGTAAACGCCGGGGAGCTGTTTTTT. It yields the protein CAISGQVNAGELFF.

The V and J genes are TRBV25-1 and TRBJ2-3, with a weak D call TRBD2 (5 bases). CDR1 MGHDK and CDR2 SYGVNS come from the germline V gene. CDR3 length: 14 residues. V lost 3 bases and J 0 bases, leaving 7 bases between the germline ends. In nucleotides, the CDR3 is TGTGCCAGCAGTGATCCGGGAAGCACAGATACGCAGTATTTT. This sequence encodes CASSDPGSTDTQYF.

CDR3 in amino acids: CASSSLGGTGVSNQPQHF. The CDR3 coding sequence is TGTGCCAGCAGCTCTCTGGGCGGGACAGGGGTTAGCAATCAGCCCCAGCATTTT. The V call is TRBV7-8, the J call TRBJ1-5, with 10 bases aligning to TRBD1. CDR3 length equals 18 residues. V shed 4 bases, J shed 0 bases, and the junction held 9 bases outside the gene matches. Germline CDR1 and CDR2: SGHVS and FQNEAQ.

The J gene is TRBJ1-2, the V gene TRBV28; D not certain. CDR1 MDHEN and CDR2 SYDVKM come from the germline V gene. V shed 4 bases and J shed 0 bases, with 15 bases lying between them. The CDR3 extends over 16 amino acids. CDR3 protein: CASSSRVRASNYGYTF. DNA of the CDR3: TGTGCCAGCAGTTCCCGGGTCCGTGCTTCTAACTATGGCTACACCTTC.

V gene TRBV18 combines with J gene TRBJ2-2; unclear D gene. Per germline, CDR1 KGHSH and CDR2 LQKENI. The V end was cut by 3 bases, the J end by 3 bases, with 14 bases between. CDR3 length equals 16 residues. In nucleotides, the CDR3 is TGTGCCAGCTCACCTGGCGGACCCGCCTACACCGGGGAGCTGTTTTTT. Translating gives CASSPGGPAYTGELFF.

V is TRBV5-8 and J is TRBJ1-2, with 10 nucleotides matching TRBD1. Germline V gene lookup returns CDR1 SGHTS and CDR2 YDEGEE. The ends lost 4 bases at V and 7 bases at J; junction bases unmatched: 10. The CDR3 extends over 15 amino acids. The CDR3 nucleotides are TGTGCCAGCAGCGCCCCGGGACAGGGGTCTGTTGGCTACACCTTC. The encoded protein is CASSAPGQGSVGYTF. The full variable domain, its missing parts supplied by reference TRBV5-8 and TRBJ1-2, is EAGVTQSPTHLIKTRGQQATLRCSPISGHTSVYWYQQALGLGLQFLLWYDEGEERNRGNFPPRFSGRQFPNYSSELNVNALELEDSALYLCASSAPGQGSVGYTFGSGTRLTVV.

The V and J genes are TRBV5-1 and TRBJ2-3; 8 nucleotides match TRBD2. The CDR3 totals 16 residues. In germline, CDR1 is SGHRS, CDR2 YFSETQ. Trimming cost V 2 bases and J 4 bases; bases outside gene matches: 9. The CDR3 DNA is TGCGCCAGCAGCTTTACAGCGGGAGCCGAGGCAGATACGCAGTATTTT. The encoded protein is CASSFTAGAEADTQYF.

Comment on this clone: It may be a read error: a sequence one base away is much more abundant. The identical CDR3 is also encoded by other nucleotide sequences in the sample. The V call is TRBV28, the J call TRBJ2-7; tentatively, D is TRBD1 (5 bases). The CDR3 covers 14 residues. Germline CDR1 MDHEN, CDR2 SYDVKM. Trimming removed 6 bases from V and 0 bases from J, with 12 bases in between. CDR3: CASSLGHHSYEQYF. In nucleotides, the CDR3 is TGTGCCAGCAGCTTGGGGCACCACTCCTACGAGCAGTACTTC.

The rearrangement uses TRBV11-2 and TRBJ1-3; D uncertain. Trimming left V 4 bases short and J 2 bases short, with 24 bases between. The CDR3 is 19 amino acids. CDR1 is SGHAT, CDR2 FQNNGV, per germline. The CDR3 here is CASSSVSTPGWLTGNTIYF. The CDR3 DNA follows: TGTGCCAGCAGCTCGGTATCGACTCCAGGCTGGCTTACTGGAAACACCATATATTTT.

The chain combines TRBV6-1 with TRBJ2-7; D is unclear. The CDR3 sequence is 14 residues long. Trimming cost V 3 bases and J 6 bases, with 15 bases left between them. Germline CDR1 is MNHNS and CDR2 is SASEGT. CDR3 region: CASSDQELKGEQYF. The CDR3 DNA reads TGTGCCAGCAGTGACCAGGAGCTAAAGGGCGAGCAGTACTTC.

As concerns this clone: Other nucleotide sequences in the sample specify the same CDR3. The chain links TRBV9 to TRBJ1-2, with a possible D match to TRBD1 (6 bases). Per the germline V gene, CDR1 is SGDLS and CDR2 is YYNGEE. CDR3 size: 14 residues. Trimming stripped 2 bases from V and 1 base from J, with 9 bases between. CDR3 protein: CASSVGGDNYGYTF. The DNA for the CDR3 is TGTGCCAGCAGCGTCGGGGGCGATAACTATGGCTACACCTTC.

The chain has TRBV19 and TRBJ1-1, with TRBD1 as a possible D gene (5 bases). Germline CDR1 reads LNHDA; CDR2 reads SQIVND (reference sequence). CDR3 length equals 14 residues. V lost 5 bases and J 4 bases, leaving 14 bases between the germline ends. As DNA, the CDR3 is TGTGCCAGTAGTCTGATGGCGGGGGGCACTGAAGCTTTCTTT. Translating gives CASSLMAGGTEAFF.

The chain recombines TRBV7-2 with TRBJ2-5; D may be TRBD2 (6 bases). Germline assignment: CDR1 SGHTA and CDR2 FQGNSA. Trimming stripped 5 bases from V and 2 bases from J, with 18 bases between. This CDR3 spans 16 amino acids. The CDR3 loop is CASSRNGLALQETQYF. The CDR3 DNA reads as TGTGCCAGCAGCCGTAATGGCCTAGCGCTACAAGAGACCCAGTACTTC.

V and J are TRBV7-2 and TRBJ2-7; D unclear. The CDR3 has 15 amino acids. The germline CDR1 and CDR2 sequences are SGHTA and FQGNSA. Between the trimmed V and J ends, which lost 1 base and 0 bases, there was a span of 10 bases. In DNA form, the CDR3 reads TGTGCCAGCAGCTTAGTTAGTACAAGCTCCTACGAGCAGTACTTC. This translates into CASSLVSTSSYEQYF.

CDR3 sequence (DNA): TGTGCCAGCAGCTTGGTAAAGGGACTAGTCCACAATGAGCAGTTCTTC. Its protein product is CASSLVKGLVHNEQFF. This chain links TRBV5-4 with TRBJ2-1; 8 bases line up with TRBD2. This CDR3 is 16 amino acids long. CDR1 and CDR2 (germline): SGHNT, YYREEE (reference sequence). V shed 0 bases and J 5 bases; nucleotides not matched to a gene: 7.

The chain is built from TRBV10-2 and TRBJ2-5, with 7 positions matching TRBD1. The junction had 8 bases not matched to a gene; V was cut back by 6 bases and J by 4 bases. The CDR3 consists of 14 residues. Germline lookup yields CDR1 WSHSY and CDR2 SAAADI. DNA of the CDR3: TGCGCCAGCAGAGAAAGGGGGCTTGGAGAGACCCAGTACTTC. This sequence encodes CASRERGLGETQYF.

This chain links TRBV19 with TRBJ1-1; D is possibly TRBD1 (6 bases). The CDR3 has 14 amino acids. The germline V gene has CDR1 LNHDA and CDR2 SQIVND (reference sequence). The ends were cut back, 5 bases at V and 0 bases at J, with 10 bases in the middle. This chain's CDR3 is CASSRGQLNTEAFF. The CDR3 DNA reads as TGTGCCAGTAGTCGCGGACAGCTGAACACTGAAGCTTTCTTT.

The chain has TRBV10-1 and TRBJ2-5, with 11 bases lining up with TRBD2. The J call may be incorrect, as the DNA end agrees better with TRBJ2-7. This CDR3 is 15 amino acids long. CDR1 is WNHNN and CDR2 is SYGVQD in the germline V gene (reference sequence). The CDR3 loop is CASSTGTSGPYEQYF. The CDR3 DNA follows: TGCGCCAGCAGTACCGGGACTAGCGGCCCGTACGAGCAGTACTTC.

CDR3: CASSLWLAGLSAGADTQYF. As DNA, the CDR3 is TGTGCCAGCAGCTTATGGCTAGCGGGATTGTCGGCGGGCGCAGATACGCAGTATTTT. V gene TRBV7-6 combines with J gene TRBJ2-3; 9 bases line up with TRBD2. CDR3 length: 19 residues. The J segment lost 4 bases and the V segment lost 2 bases, leaving 16 bases of the junction unmatched. Germline assignment: CDR1 SGHVS and CDR2 FNYEAQ.

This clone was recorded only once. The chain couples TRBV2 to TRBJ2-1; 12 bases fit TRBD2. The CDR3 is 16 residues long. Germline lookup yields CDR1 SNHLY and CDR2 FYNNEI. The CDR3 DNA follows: TGTGCTACAACTGGACTAGCGGGGAGGTCCTACAATGAGCAGTTCTTC. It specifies CATTGLAGRSYNEQFF.

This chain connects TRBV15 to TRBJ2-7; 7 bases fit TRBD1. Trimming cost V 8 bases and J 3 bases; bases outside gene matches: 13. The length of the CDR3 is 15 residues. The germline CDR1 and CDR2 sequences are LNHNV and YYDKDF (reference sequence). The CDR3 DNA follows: TGTGCCACCCGGAACAGGGGTATTCACCTCTACGAGCAGTACTTC. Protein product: CATRNRGIHLYEQYF.

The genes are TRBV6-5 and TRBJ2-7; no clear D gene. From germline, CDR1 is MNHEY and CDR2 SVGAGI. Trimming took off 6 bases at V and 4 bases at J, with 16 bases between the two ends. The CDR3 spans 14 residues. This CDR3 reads CASSSVGPSYEQYF. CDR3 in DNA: TGTGCCAGCAGCTCCGTAGGACCCAGTTACGAGCAGTACTTC.